The clone carrying this T cell receptor beta chain was observed many times. Its antigen is currently unknown. Authors of the study amplified TCR beta CDR3 regions from RNA transcripts. An initial round of RT-PCR targeting the TCR CDR3 relied on the HTBI primer set. TCRdb redid the calling of the multiplex PCR reads with MiXCR, one entry per CDR3 protein. This table has 300,000 to 500,000 distinct CDR3 sequences, 11% to 15% appearing once. Looked up from germline, CDR1 is MDHEN and CDR2 is SYDVKM. Losses at the gene ends were 7 bases for V and 1 base for J; bases not matched to a gene: 10. CDR3 length: 15 amino acids. The study included ophthalmopathy patients with Clinical Activity Score at least 3, NOSPECS grade at least 4 and duration under 3 months. This specimen belongs to a study of T cells in Graves' hyperthyroidism and ophthalmopathy. General study results and limits: Blood samples included most of the expanded thyroid clonotypes exceeding 0.001. Ophthalmopathy onset followed model prediction by a median about seven months.

The sequence was obtained from a man aged 50 to 59 with Graves' ophthalmopathy. This chain links TRBV28 with TRBJ2-7, with 7 nucleotides matching TRBD2. Sequencing input: blood. CDR3 in amino acids: CASKKSRGVSYEQYF. In DNA, the CDR3 is TGTGCCAGCAAAAAATCTCGGGGGGTATCCTACGAGCAGTACTTC. The full variable domain, its missing parts supplied by reference TRBV28 and TRBJ2-7, is DVKVTQSSRYLVKRTGEKVFLECVQDMDHENMFWYRQDPGLGLRLIYFSYDVKMKEKGDIPEGYSVSREKKERFSLILESASTNQTSMYLCASKKSRGVSYEQYFGPGTRLTVT.